This T cell receptor beta chain was retrieved from a study of blood T cell repertoires in COVID-19. Study as a whole: Samples came from the United States, Italy and Spain, spanning acute and convalescent COVID-19. Nucleic acid was either cDNA or gDNA, and it came from T cells, B-cell-depleted T cells, or PBMCs.

Study processing details: Reference gene primer amplification gave nucleated cell count estimates. Sequencing was performed with immunoSEQ multiplex PCR; in TCRdb, only in-frame clones are kept and a portion is missing. For V, J and clone size, that table is used; D and trimming come from the DNA. The sample comprises 110,000 or so clones, roughly 80% of which are singletons, and approximately 1.5% rests with the top ten. This clone was picked up a small number of times. Germline loops: CDR1 MNHEY, CDR2 SMNVEV (reference sequence). CDR3 size: 13 residues. The germline V and J ends were trimmed by 6 bases and 5 bases, with 14 bases remaining between them.

Source material: peripheral blood. The clonotype comes from a man aged 45-60 years with acute or convalescent COVID-19. This chain connects TRBV27 to TRBJ2-7, with D tentatively TRBD1 (7 bases). The chain's CDR3 is CASRAGGQNEQYF. CDR3 coding DNA: TGTGCCAGCAGAGCAGGGGGGCAAAACGAGCAGTACTTC.